The entry below gives a single TCR beta chain sequence along with its context. No antigen is known for it. Primers included in the PCR were 60 Vbeta and 13 Jbeta primers. The table came from immunoSEQ multiplex PCR; TCRdb's copy has only in-frame clones and leaves some out. The data contain approximately 170,000 clones, 85% of them singletons. The record originates from a study of cytomegalovirus exposure and HLA in healthy donors. General study results and limits: Later analysis identified a missense DCLRE1C variant that was linked to TCR beta V- and J-gene trimming. CMV serostatus was the sole immune exposure data available. Cytomegalovirus association was listed for about 150 TCR beta chains.

Germline V lookup: CDR1 MNHEY, CDR2 SMNVEV (reference sequence). V was pared by 3 bases and J by 4 bases, with 6 bases of the junction left unmatched. This CDR3 region has 15 residues. This chain links TRBV27 with TRBJ2-5; TRBD1 matches at 9 bases. Sequenced: PBMCs. The receptor was isolated from a boy younger than 10 in good health and CMV-seronegative. The CDR3 loop is CASSFLQGAIETQYF. The DNA for the CDR3 is TGTGCCAGCAGTTTCCTACAGGGGGCCATAGAGACCCAGTACTTC.